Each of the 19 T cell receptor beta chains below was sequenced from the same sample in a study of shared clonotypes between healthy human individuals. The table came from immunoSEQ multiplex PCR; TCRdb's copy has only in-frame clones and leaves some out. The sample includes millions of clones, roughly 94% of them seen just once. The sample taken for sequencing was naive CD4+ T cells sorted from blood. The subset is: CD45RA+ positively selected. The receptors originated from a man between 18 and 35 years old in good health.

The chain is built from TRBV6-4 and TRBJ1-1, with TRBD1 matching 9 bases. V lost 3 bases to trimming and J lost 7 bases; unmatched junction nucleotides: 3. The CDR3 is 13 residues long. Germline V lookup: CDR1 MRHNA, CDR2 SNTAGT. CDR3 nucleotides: TGTGCCAGCAGTGAACACAGGGGGCTTGAAGCTTTCTTT. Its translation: CASSEHRGLEAFF.

CDR3 amino acids: CASSGASGGQYEQYF. The DNA for the CDR3 is TGTGCCAGCAGTGGGGCTAGCGGGGGGCAATACGAGCAGTACTTC. The rearrangement uses TRBV6-1 and TRBJ2-7, with 11 bases lining up with TRBD2. Trimming took 4 bases from V and 4 from J; bases not matched to a gene: 6. Germline V gene lookup returns CDR1 MNHNS and CDR2 SASEGT. This CDR3 is built from 15 residues.

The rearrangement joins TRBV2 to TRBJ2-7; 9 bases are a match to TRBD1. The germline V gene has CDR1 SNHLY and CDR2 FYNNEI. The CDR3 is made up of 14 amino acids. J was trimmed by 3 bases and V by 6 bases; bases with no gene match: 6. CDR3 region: CASSRDRDFYEQYF. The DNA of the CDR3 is TGTGCCAGCAGCCGGGACAGGGATTTCTACGAGCAGTACTTC.

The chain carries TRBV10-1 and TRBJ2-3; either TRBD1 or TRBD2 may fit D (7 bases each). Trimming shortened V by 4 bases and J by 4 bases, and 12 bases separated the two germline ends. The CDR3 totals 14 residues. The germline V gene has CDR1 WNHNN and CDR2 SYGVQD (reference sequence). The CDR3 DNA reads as TGCGCCAGCAGTGCAGGGGGGGGCCCAGATACGCAGTATTTT. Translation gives CASSAGGGPDTQYF.

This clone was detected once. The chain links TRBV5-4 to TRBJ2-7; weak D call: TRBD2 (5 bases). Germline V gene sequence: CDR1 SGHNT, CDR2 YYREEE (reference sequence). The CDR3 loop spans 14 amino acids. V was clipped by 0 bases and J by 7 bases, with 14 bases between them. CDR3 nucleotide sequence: TGTGCCAGCAGCTTGGATGCGGGTTTGAGTGAGCAGTACTTC. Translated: CASSLDAGLSEQYF.

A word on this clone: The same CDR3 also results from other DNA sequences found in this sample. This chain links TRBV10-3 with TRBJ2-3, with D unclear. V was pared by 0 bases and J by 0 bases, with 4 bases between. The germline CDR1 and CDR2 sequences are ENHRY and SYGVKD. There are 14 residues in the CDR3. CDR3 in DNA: TGTGCCATCAGTGAGTCAACTAGCACAGATACGCAGTATTTT. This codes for CAISESTSTDTQYF.

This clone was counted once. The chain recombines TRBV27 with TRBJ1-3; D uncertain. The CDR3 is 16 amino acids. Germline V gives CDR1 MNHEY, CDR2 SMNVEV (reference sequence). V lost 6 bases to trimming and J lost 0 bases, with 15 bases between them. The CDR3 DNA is TGTGCCAGCAGGTCATTAAACTCGAGCTCTGGAAACACCATATATTTT. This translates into CASRSLNSSSGNTIYF.

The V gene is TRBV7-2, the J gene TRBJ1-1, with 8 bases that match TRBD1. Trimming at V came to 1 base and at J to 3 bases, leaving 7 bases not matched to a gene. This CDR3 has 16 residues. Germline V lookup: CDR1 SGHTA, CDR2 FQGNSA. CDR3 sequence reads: CASSLDPQGAYTEAFF. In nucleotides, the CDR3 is TGTGCCAGCAGCTTAGACCCCCAGGGGGCATACACTGAAGCTTTCTTT. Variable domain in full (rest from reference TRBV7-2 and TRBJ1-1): GAGVSQSPSNKVTEKGKDVELRCDPISGHTALYWYRQSLGQGLEFLIYFQGNSAPDKSGLPSDRFSAERTGGSVSTLTIQRTQQEDSAVYLCASSLDPQGAYTEAFFGQGTRLTVV.

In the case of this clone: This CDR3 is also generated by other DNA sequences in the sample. CDR3 residues: CATSRDPTGAETQYF. CDR3 coding DNA: TGTGCCACCAGCAGAGATCCCACTGGGGCGGAGACCCAGTACTTC. The genes are TRBV15 and TRBJ2-5, with D maybe TRBD1 (5 bases). V lost 0 bases and J lost 5, with 13 bases in between. The CDR3 is 15 amino acids. Germline CDR1 and CDR2: LNHNV and YYDKDF (reference sequence).

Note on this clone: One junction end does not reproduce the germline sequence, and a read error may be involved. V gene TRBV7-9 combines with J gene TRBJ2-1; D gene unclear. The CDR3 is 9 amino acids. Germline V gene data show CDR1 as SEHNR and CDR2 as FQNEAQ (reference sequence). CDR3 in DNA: TGTGCCAGCGGCTTTGAGCAGTTCTTC. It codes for CASGFEQFF.

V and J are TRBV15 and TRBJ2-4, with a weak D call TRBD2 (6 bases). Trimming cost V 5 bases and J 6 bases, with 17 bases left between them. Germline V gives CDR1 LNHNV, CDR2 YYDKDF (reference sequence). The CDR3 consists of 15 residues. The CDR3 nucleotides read TGTGCCACCAGCCCACTAGCTGGAGTACTAAACATTCAGTACTTC. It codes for CATSPLAGVLNIQYF.

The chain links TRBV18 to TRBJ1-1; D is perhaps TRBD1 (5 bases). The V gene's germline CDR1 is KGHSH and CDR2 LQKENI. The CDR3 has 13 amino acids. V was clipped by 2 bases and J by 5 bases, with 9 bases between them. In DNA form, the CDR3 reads TGTGCCAGCTCACCATCACAGGAGACTGAAGCTTTCTTT. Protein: CASSPSQETEAFF.

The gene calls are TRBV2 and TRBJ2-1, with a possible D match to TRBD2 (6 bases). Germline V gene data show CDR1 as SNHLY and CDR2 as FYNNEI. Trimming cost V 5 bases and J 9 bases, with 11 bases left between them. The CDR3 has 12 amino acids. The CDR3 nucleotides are TGTGCCAGCAGTCGAGGGAGGAGTGAGCAGTTCTTC. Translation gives CASSRGRSEQFF. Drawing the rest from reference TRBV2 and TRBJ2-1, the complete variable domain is EPEVTQTPSHQVTQMGQEVILRCVPISNHLYFYWYRQILGQKVEFLVSFYNNEISEKSEIFDDQFSVERPDGSNFTLKIRSTKLEDSAMYFCASSRGRSEQFFGPGTRLTVL.

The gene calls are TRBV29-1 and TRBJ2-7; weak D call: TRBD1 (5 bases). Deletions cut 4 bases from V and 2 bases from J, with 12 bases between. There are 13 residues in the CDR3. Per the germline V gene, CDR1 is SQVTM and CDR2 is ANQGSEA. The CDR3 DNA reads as TGCAGCGTTGTTAGGACAATTACCTACGAGCAGTACTTC. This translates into CSVVRTITYEQYF.

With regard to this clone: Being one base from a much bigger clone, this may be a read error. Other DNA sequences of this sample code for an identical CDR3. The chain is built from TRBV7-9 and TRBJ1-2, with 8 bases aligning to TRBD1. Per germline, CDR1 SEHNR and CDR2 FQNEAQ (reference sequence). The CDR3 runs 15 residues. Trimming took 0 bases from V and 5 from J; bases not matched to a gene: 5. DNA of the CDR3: TGTGCCAGCAGCTTAGCGACAGGGGACCGTTATGGCTACACCTTC. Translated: CASSLATGDRYGYTF. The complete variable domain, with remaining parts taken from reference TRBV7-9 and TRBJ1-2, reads DTGVSQNPRHKITKRGQNVTFRCDPISEHNRLYWYRQTLGQGPEFLTYFQNEAQLEKSRLLSDRFSAERPKGSFSTLEIQRTEQGDSAMYLCASSLATGDRYGYTFGSGTRLTVV.

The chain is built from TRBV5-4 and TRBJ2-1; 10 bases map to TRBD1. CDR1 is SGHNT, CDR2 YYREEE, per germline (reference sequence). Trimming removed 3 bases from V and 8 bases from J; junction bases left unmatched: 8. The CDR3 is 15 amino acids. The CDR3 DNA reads TGTGCCAGCAGCTCGCAGGGACAGGGGATCGATGAGCAGTTCTTC. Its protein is CASSSQGQGIDEQFF.

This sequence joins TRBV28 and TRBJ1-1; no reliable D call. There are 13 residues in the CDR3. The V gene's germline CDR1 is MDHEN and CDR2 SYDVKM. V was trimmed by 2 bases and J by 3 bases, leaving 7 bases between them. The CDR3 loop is CASSLVSHTEAFF. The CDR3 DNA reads TGTGCCAGCAGTTTAGTCAGTCACACTGAAGCTTTCTTT.

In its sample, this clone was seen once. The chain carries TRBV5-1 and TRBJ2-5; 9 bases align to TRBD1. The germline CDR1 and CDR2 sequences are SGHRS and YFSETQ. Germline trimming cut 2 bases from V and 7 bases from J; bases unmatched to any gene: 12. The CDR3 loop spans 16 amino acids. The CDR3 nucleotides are TGCGCCAGCAGCTTAATAGGACAGGGGCAAGGAGGGACCCAGTACTTC. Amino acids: CASSLIGQGQGGTQYF.

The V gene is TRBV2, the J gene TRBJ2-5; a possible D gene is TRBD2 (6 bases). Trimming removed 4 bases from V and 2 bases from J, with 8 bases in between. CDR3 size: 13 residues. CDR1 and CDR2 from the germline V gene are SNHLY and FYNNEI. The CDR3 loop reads CASSGDLQETQYF. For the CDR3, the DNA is TGTGCCAGCAGTGGGGACTTGCAAGAGACCCAGTACTTC.